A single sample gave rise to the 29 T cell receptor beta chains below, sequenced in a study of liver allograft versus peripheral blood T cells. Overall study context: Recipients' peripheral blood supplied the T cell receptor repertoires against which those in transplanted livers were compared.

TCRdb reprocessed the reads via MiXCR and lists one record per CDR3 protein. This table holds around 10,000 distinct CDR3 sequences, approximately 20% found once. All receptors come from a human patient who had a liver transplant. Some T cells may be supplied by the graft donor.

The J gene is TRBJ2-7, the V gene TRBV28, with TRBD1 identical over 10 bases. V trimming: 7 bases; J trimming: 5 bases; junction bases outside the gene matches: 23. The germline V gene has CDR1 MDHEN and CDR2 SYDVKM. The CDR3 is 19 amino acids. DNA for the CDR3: TGTGCCAGCAAACCCCCGACCCCCTTTGACAGGGGGCGTCCCCACGAGCAGTACTTC. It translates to CASKPPTPFDRGRPHEQYF.

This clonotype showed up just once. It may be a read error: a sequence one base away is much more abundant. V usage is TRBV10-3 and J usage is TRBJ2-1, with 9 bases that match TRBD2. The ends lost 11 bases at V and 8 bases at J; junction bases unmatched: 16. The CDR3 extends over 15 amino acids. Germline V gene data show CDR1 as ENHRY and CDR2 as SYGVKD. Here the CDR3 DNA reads TGTGCCGACGGGACTGGCGGGGGGGCTTTGGATGAGCAGTTCTTC. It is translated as CADGTGGGALDEQFF.

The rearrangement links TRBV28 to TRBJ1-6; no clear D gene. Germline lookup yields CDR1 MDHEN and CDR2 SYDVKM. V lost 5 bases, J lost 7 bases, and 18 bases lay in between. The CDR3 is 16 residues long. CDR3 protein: CASSPRPTVRNSPLHF. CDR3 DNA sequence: TGTGCCAGCAGTCCCCGTCCAACAGTGAGAAATTCACCCCTCCACTTT.

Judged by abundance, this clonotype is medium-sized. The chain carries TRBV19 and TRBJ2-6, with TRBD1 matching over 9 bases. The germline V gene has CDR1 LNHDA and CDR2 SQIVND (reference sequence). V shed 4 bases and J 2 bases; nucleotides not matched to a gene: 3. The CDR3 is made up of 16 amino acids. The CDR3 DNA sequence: TGTGCCAGTAGTAACCGACAGGGGGCTGGGGCCAACGTCCTGACTTTC. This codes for CASSNRQGAGANVLTF.

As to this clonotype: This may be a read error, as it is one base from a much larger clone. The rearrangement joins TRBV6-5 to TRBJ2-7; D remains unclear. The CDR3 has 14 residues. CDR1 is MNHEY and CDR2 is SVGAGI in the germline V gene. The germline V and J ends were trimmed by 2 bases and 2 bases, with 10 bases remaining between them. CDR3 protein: CASSYLEGPYEQYF. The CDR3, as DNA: TGTGCCAGCAGTTACCTGGAAGGCCCCTACGAGCAGTACTTC.

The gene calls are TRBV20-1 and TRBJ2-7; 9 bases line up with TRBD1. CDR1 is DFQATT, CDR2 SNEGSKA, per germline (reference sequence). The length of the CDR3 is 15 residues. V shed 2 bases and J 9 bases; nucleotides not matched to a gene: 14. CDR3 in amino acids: CSARRLQGAPDGQYF. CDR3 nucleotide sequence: TGCAGTGCTAGAAGGCTACAGGGGGCGCCCGACGGGCAGTACTTC.

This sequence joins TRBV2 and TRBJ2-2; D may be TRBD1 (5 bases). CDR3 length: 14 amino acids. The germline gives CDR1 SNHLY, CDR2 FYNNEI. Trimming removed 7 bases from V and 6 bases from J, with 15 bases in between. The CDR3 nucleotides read TGTGCCAGCATGGGGCTAGTTAATGCCGGGGAGCTGTTTTTT. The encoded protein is CASMGLVNAGELFF.

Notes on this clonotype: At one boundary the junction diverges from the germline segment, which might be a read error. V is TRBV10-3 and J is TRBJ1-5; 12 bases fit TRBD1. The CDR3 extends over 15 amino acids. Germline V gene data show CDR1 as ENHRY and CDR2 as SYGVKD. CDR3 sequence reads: CAISSGTGGFQHQHF. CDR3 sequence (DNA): TGTGCCATCAGCTCCGGGACAGGGGGCTTTCAGCACCAGCATTTT.

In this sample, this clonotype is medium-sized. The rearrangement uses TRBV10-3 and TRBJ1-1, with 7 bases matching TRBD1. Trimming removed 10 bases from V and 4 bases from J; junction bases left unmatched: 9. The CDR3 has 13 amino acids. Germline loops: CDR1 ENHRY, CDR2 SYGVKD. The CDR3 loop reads CATQREGATEAFF. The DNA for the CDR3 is TGTGCCACCCAGCGAGAGGGGGCCACTGAAGCTTTCTTT.

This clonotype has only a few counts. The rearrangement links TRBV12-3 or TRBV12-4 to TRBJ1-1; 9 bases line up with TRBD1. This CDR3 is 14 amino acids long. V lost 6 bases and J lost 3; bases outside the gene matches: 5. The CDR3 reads CASSQQGADTEAFF. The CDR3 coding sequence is TGTGCCAGCAGCCAACAGGGGGCTGACACTGAAGCTTTCTTT.

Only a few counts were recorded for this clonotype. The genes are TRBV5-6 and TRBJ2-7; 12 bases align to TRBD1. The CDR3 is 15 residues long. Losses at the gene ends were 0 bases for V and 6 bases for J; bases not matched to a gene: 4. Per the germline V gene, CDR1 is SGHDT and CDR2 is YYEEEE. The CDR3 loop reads CASSLGGTGGLEQYF. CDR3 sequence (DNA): TGTGCCAGCAGCTTGGGGGGGACAGGGGGCCTCGAGCAGTACTTC.

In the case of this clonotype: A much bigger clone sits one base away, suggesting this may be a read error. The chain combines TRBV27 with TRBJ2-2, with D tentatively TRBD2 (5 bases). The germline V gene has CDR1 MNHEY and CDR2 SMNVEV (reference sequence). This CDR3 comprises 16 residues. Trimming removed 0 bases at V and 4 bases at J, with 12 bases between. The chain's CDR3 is CASSLSWIGSTGELFF. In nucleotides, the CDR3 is TGTGCCAGCAGTTTATCCTGGATAGGGAGCACCGGGGAGCTGTTTTTT.

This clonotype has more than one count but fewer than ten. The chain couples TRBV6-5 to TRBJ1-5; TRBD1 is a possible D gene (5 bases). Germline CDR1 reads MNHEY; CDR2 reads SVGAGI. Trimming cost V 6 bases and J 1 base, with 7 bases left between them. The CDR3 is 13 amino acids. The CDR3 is CASRRDSNQPQHF. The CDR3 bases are TGTGCCAGCAGAAGGGACAGCAATCAGCCCCAGCATTTT.

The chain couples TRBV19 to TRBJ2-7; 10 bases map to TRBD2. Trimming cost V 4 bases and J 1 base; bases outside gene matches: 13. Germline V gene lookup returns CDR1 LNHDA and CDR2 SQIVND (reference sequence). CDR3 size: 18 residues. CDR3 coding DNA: TGTGCCAGTAGTAACGGGGCATGTACTAGCGGGAAATCCTACGAGCAGTACTTC. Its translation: CASSNGACTSGKSYEQYF.

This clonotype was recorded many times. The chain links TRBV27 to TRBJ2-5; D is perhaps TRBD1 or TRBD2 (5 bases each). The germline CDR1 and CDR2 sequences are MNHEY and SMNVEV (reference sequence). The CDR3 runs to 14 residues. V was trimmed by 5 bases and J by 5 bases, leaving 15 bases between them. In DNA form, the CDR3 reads TGTGCCAGCAGTCCAAGGGCATGGGGGGAGACCCAGTACTTC. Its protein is CASSPRAWGETQYF.

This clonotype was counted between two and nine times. Written as DNA, the CDR3 is TGCAGTGCTAGTCCCCCCGGGGACAATGAGCAGTTCTTC. Translated, it gives CSASPPGDNEQFF. This rearrangement joins TRBV20-1 to TRBJ2-1, with D perhaps matching TRBD2 (5 bases). V dropped 3 bases and J dropped 5 bases, with 11 bases sitting between them. Germline V gene data show CDR1 as DFQATT and CDR2 as SNEGSKA (reference sequence). This CDR3 is 13 amino acids long.

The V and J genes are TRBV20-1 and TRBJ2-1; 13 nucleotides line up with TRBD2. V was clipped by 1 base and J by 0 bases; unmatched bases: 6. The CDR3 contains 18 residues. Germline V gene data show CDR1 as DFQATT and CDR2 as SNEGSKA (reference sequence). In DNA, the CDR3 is TGCAGTGCTAGAGGAGAACTAGCGGGAGGGAGCTCCTACAATGAGCAGTTCTTC. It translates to CSARGELAGGSSYNEQFF.

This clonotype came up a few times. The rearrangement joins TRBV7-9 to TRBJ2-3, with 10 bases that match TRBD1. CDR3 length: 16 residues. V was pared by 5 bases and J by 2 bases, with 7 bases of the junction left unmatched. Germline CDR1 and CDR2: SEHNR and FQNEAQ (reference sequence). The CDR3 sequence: CASSPTGGSFTDTQYF. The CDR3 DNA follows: TGTGCCAGCAGCCCGACAGGGGGCAGTTTCACAGATACGCAGTATTTT.

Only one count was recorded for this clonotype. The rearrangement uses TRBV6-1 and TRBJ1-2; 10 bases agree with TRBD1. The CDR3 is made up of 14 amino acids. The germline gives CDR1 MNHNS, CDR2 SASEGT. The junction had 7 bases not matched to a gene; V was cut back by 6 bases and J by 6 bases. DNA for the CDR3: TGTGCCAGCAGATTGACAGGGGGCACAAATGGCTACACCTTC. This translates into CASRLTGGTNGYTF.

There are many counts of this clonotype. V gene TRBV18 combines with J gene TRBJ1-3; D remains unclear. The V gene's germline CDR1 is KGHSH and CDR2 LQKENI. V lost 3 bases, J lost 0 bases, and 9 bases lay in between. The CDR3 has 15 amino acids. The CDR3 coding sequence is TGTGCCAGCTCACCCGCGATCAACTCTGGAAACACCATATATTTT. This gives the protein CASSPAINSGNTIYF.

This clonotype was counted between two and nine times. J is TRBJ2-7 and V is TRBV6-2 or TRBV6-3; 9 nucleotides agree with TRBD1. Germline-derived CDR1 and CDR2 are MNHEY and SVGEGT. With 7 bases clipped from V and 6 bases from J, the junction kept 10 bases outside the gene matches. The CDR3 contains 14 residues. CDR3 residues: CASISNTGGREQYF. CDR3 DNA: TGTGCCAGCATCTCCAATACAGGGGGCCGCGAGCAGTACTTC.

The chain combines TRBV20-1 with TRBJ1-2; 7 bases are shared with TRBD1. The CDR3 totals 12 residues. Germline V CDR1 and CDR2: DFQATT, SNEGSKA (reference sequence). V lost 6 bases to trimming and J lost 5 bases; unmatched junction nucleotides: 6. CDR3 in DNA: TGCAGTGCGACCGGGACAGAGTATGGCTACACCTTC. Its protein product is CSATGTEYGYTF.

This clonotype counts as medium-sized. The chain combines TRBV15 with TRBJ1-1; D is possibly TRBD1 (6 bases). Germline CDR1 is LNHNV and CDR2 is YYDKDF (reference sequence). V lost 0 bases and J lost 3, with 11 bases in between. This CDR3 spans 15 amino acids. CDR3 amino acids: CATSRDRAGDTEAFF. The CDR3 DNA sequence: TGTGCCACCAGCAGAGATCGAGCAGGGGACACTGAAGCTTTCTTT. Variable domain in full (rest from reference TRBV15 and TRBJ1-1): DAMVIQNPRYQVTQFGKPVTLSCSQTLNHNVMYWYQQKSSQAPKLLFHYYDKDFNNEADTPDNFQSRRPNTSFCFLDIRSPGLGDTAMYLCATSRDRAGDTEAFFGQGTRLTVV.

The CDR3 sequence is CASSQGGGLGSPLHF. In nucleotides, the CDR3 is TGTGCCAGCAGCCAAGGGGGGGGACTCGGTTCACCCCTCCACTTT. V gene TRBV3-1 combines with J gene TRBJ1-6; perhaps TRBD1 as D (5 bases). V shed 1 base and J shed 9 bases, with 13 bases lying between them. Germline V gives CDR1 LGHDT, CDR2 YNNKEL (reference sequence). The CDR3 covers 15 residues. Filled out from reference TRBV3-1 and TRBJ1-6, the complete variable domain reads DTAVSQTPKYLVTQMGNDKSIKCEQNLGHDTMYWYKQDSKKFLKIMFSYNNKELIINETVPNRFSPKSPDKAHLNLHINSLELGDSAVYFCASSQGGGLGSPLHFGNGTRLTVT.

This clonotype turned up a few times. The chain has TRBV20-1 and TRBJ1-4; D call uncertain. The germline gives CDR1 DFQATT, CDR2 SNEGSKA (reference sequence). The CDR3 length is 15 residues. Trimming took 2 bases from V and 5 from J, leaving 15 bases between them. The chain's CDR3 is CSARTEQRSNEKLFF. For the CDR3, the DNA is TGCAGTGCTAGAACCGAACAGAGATCGAATGAAAAACTGTTTTTT.

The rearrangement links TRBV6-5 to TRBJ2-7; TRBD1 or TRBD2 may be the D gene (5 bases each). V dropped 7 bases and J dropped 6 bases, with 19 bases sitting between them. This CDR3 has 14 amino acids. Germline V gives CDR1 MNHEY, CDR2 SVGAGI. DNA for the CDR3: TGTGCCAGCACCCCCCGGGGCACCCGAGGCGAGCAGTACTTC. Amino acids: CASTPRGTRGEQYF.

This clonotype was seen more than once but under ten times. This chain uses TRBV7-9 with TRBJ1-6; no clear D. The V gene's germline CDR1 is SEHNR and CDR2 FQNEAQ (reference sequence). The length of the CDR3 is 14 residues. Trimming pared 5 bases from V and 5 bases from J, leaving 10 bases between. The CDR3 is CASSLGSNNSPLHF. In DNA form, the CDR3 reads TGTGCCAGCAGCCTAGGGAGCAATAATTCACCCCTCCACTTT.

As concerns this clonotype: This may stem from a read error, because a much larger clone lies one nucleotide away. The CDR3 region is CASSYAMAASSYVQYF. CDR3 coding DNA: TGTGCCAGCAGTTACGCTATGGCGGCGAGCTCCTACGTGCAGTACTTC. The chain recombines TRBV6-2 or TRBV6-3 with TRBJ2-7; D remains ambiguous. The germline gives CDR1 MNHEY, CDR2 SVGEGT. The CDR3 is made up of 16 amino acids.

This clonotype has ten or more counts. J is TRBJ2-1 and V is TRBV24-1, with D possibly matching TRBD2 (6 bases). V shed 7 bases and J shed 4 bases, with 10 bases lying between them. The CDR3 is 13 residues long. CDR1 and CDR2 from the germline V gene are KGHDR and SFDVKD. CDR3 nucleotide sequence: TGTGCCACCAGGGGGGAGGTATACAATGAGCAGTTCTTC. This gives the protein CATRGEVYNEQFF.